This T cell receptor beta chain emerged from a study of T cell responses to AZD1222 COVID-19 vaccine (dated by TCRdb to the early 2020s). Background for the entire study: Because spike-specific TCR depth and breadth did not differ between the two schedules, AZD1222 recipients who got a second dose at roughly 4 weeks were pooled with those who got a second dose at roughly 12 weeks. TCR sequencing was performed for roughly 250 trial participants, of whom about 200 were given two doses of AZD1222 and roughly 25 were given two doses of MenACWY control vaccine. Enrollment into the trials was organized by age into subgroups of 18-55, 56-69 and 70-plus years, and those subgroups contained roughly 150, 30 and 60 TCR-sequenced participants, respectively. What the work shows at the level of the full study, not this receptor alone: Reportedly, almost half of the unique spike-specific TCRs recognized epitopes lying outside the regions that are mutated in the B.1.351 and B.1.1.7 variants. The 56-69-year group was small, and its depth increase did not reach significance, likely because of low power. Participants were mostly white British and included more females than males, and it was suggested by the authors that clonal diversity may have been underestimated. Only six or seven AZD1222 recipients were SARS-CoV-2 seropositive at baseline, limiting conclusions about previously exposed vaccinees. No day 14 peak-response samples were available, so repertoires were characterized only after the peak T cell response. After two AZD1222 doses, spike-specific TCR breadth and depth were significantly higher than at day 0 and than in MenACWY recipients. The vaccine-associated CD4 TCRs covered the entire spike protein, and the dominant responses fell in regions 160-218 and 743-854.

Ends trimmed: V by 5 bases, J by 4 bases; bases unmatched to a gene: 12. In the germline V gene, CDR1 corresponds to SNHLY and CDR2 to FYNNEI. There are 16 amino acids in the CDR3, from cysteine to phenylalanine inclusive. The read is trimmed to its CDR3 DNA, 48 bases read in frame from base 1. Interpreted using the paper, the time point label stands for: baseline before first vaccination. Vaccinee samples were obtained from the UK trials COV001 and COV002, which included a single-blind randomized controlled phase 2/3 trial of AZD1222 (ChAdOx1 nCoV-19) in healthy adults. For TCRbeta chain sequencing, PBMC samples from trial participants were taken at day 0 and at day 28 after the second dose. Remarks on this clone: Its antigen is currently not known. Nothing much larger sits one base from this clone, and base qualities are not available.

The CDR3 regions of human TCRbeta chains were analyzed by immunosequencing. Regarding the original processing steps: TCRs in the repertoires were compared against a reference library of SARS-CoV-2-specific TCRs that had been generated with the MIRA antigen-specificity platform. Breadth was defined as the fraction of unique TCRs that were SARS-CoV-2-associated. Depth was defined as the fraction of total T cells that were SARS-CoV-2-associated. Using the MIRA data, each spike-specific TCR was assigned both to the spike region to which the TCR was reactive and to a CD4 or CD8 class. Log10-transformed breadth and depth values were compared by one-way ANOVA with Sidak's multiple comparisons tests. Held by TCRdb, this immuneACCESS table contains in-frame sequences only and omits some clones. Under half of the omission traces to an unresolved V gene where checked; the cause of the rest is unknown. The V and J calls and clone size come from that table; D and trimming were worked out from the DNA. For this sample the table gives approximately 110,000 clones, of which over 85% were detected only once. Clones ranked in the top ten supply about 4.1% of the sample.

The clonotype originates from an adult in good health. The sequence is built from TRBV2 and TRBJ2-3, with TRBD2 matching 7 junction bases. This material consisted of peripheral blood, taken on day 0 of AZD1222 vaccination. This receptor carries the CDR3 CASSRLAGRQSDTQYF. The DNA reads as follows: TGTGCCAGCAGTCGATTAGCGGGTAGACAGTCAGATACGCAGTATTTT.